These 19 T cell receptor beta chains came from one sample sequenced in a study of blood T cell repertoires in COVID-19 (TCRdb year 2020). The library was produced with the immunoSEQ multiplex PCR assay. In its TCRdb copy, this immuneACCESS table keeps in-frame sequences only and misses some clones. Where compared with another copy, unresolved V genes explain less than half of these, and the others have no known cause. In all, the sample holds about 370,000 clones, and roughly 91% of those were seen once. 1.5% to 2% of the sample belongs to the ten largest clones. The source material was PBMCs or T cells enriched from blood (not recorded which). All receptors come from a woman between 25 and 40 years old who had recovered from COVID-19.

The chain couples TRBV29-1 to TRBJ2-1; TRBD2 matches 10 bases. J was trimmed by 7 bases and V by 1 base; bases with no gene match: 10. In germline, CDR1 is SQVTM, CDR2 ANQGSEA. The CDR3 runs to 16 residues. The CDR3 is CSVEGGSGRALNEQFF. CDR3 nucleotides: TGCAGCGTTGAAGGGGGGAGCGGGAGGGCTTTAAATGAGCAGTTCTTC.

The genes are TRBV6-4 and TRBJ2-1, with a possible D match to TRBD1 (6 bases). The CDR3 is 13 residues long. Germline V lookup: CDR1 MRHNA, CDR2 SNTAGT. Trimming left V 0 bases short and J 12 bases short, with 12 bases between. DNA for the CDR3: TGTGCCAGCAGTGACTCGAGTCAGGGGCGGCAGTTCTTC. Translating gives CASSDSSQGRQFF.

V and J are TRBV7-9 and TRBJ2-7; the match to TRBD1 covers 7 bases. The CDR3 loop spans 13 amino acids. Germline CDR1 SEHNR, CDR2 FQNEAQ (reference sequence). Losses at the gene ends were 5 bases for V and 3 bases for J; bases not matched to a gene: 4. CDR3 amino acids: CASSKTGIYEQYF. CDR3 nucleotides: TGTGCCAGCAGCAAGACAGGGATCTACGAGCAGTACTTC.

The CDR3 DNA reads TGTGCCAGCAGTGACACGGACAGCTGGCCCCCTTATGAAGCTTTCTTT. As protein: CASSDTDSWPPYEAFF. The gene calls are TRBV6-1 and TRBJ1-1; the D gene is possibly TRBD1 (6 bases). Trimming took 3 bases from V and 7 from J, leaving 21 bases between them. Germline loops: CDR1 MNHNS, CDR2 SASEGT. The CDR3 sequence is 16 residues long.

The V and J genes are TRBV25-1 and TRBJ1-6; no firm D call. The germline V and J ends were trimmed by 5 bases and 4 bases, with 3 bases remaining between them. The CDR3 is 12 amino acids. Germline V lookup: CDR1 MGHDK, CDR2 SYGVNS. For the CDR3, the DNA is TGTGCCAGCAGTTATTATAATTCACCCCTCCACTTT. Translation: CASSYYNSPLHF.

On this clone: The sample contains more than one DNA sequence encoding this CDR3. This chain joins TRBV27 and TRBJ1-6; no firm D call. V lost 3 bases and J 6 bases, leaving 6 bases between the germline ends. The CDR3 extends over 13 amino acids. Per germline, CDR1 MNHEY and CDR2 SMNVEV (reference sequence). The CDR3 DNA follows: TGTGCCAGCAGTTTTCGCGGTAATTCACCCCTCCACTTT. It translates to CASSFRGNSPLHF.

The J gene is TRBJ1-4, the V gene TRBV25-1, with 10 bases that match TRBD1. Germline values: CDR1 MGHDK, CDR2 SYGVNS. The CDR3 has 16 amino acids. With V trimmed by 7 bases and J by 8 bases, 13 bases remained unmatched. CDR3 in DNA: TGTGCCAGCATTACACACCCCGACAGGGGGCTAGAAAAACTGTTTTTT. Protein: CASITHPDRGLEKLFF. Filled out from reference TRBV25-1 and TRBJ1-4, the complete variable domain reads EADIYQTPRYLVIGTGKKITLECSQTMGHDKMYWYQQDPGMELHLIHYSYGVNSTEKGDLSSESTVSRIRTEHFPLTLESARPSHTSQYLCASITHPDRGLEKLFFGSGTQLSVL.

The chain combines TRBV28 with TRBJ2-1; TRBD2 matches 9 bases. The CDR3 runs 14 residues. Trimming took 5 bases from V and 5 from J; bases not matched to a gene: 4. CDR1 is MDHEN and CDR2 is SYDVKM in the germline V gene. The CDR3 loop is CASSRRTSDNEQFF. In DNA, the CDR3 is TGTGCCAGCAGTCGAAGGACTAGCGACAATGAGCAGTTCTTC.

The chain is built from TRBV5-1 and TRBJ1-1; perhaps TRBD1 as D (5 bases). This CDR3 is built from 17 residues. Germline V gives CDR1 SGHRS, CDR2 YFSETQ. Trimming cost V 4 bases and J 1 base, with 20 bases left between them. The CDR3 sequence: CASSPTRVITGNTEAFF. CDR3 sequence (DNA): TGCGCCAGCAGCCCAACGCGTGTAATAACAGGGAACACTGAAGCTTTCTTT.

The chain uses TRBV6-5 and TRBJ1-5, with D unresolved. With 6 bases removed from V and 0 bases from J, the gap between germline ends came to 12 bases. The CDR3 loop spans 15 amino acids. Germline V gives CDR1 MNHEY, CDR2 SVGAGI. CDR3 sequence (DNA): TGTGCCAGCAGCCTCGGAGTCTATAGCAATCAGCCCCAGCATTTT. Protein sequence: CASSLGVYSNQPQHF.

The rearrangement links TRBV19 to TRBJ2-3; 7 positions match TRBD1. Germline values: CDR1 LNHDA, CDR2 SQIVND (reference sequence). V shed 7 bases, J shed 3 bases, and the junction held 10 bases outside the gene matches. The CDR3 length is 15 residues. CDR3 DNA sequence: TGTGCCAGTACCCAGGGACAGTGGGAAACAGATACGCAGTATTTT. It specifies CASTQGQWETDTQYF.

The V and J genes are TRBV2 and TRBJ2-7; 9 bases align to TRBD1. The V and J ends lost 6 bases and 5 bases, in that order; junction bases with no gene match: 2. Germline lookup yields CDR1 SNHLY and CDR2 FYNNEI. The CDR3 length is 12 residues. CDR3 DNA: TGTGCCAGCAGGACAGGGGGAAACGAGCAGTACTTC. It is translated as CASRTGGNEQYF.

This sequence joins TRBV7-2 and TRBJ2-5; D may be TRBD1 (5 bases). Trimming removed 5 bases at V and 7 bases at J, with 8 bases between. Germline CDR1 is SGHTA and CDR2 is FQGNSA. The CDR3 length is 11 residues. Written as DNA, the CDR3 is TGTGCCAGCAGCCAAAGGGGGACCCAGTACTTC. Translated, it gives CASSQRGTQYF.

The rearrangement joins TRBV19 to TRBJ1-5; D is perhaps TRBD1 (5 bases). V was cut by 8 bases and J by 3 bases, with 17 bases left in between. CDR3 size: 15 residues. Germline V CDR1 and CDR2: LNHDA, SQIVND (reference sequence). The DNA of the CDR3 is TGTGCCAGTCAAGGGGTTCGGGCTAACAATCAGCCCCAGCATTTT. Its translation is CASQGVRANNQPQHF. The entire variable domain, with the rest obtained from reference TRBV19 and TRBJ1-5, is as follows: DGGITQSPKYLFRKEGQNVTLSCEQNLNHDAMYWYRQDPGQGLRLIYYSQIVNDFQKGDIAEGYSVSREKKESFPLTVTSAQKNPTAFYLCASQGVRANNQPQHFGDGTRLSIL.

The CDR3 here is CASSGGANTGELFF. The CDR3 DNA reads TGTGCCAGCAGCGGGGGGGCGAACACCGGGGAGCTGTTTTTT. The rearrangement joins TRBV11-3 to TRBJ2-2; 7 nucleotides match TRBD2. This CDR3 spans 14 amino acids. V was clipped by 5 bases and J by 0 bases; unmatched bases: 0. Germline V gives CDR1 SGHNT, CDR2 YENEEA.

This chain connects TRBV27 to TRBJ1-1, with TRBD1 matching 9 bases. After removal of 5 bases from V and 6 bases from J, the junction contained 10 bases not matched to a gene. This CDR3 is 15 amino acids long. Germline V lookup: CDR1 MNHEY, CDR2 SMNVEV (reference sequence). The chain's CDR3 is CASSKVRTGAPEAFF. The CDR3 coding sequence is TGTGCCAGCAGTAAGGTCAGGACAGGGGCCCCTGAAGCTTTCTTT.

This rearrangement joins TRBV6-5 to TRBJ2-7; D is perhaps TRBD1 (6 bases). The CDR3 runs 13 residues. Germline CDR1 reads MNHEY; CDR2 reads SVGAGI. With 2 bases removed from V and 7 bases from J, the gap between germline ends came to 12 bases. The CDR3 DNA reads as TGTGCCAGCAGTTACGGGGGCATCACGGAGCAGTACTTC. This translates into CASSYGGITEQYF.

The sample holds one count of this clone. The V call is TRBV28, the J call TRBJ2-7; maybe TRBD2 (6 bases). Germline V gene sequence: CDR1 MDHEN, CDR2 SYDVKM. V lost 6 bases and J 1 base, leaving 13 bases between the germline ends. This CDR3 is 14 amino acids long. The CDR3 nucleotides read TGTGCCAGCAGCCCCGATGCGGGATCCTACGAGCAGTACTTC. Translated, it gives CASSPDAGSYEQYF.

The chain carries TRBV10-1 and TRBJ2-1; perhaps TRBD2 as D (5 bases). Per germline, CDR1 WNHNN and CDR2 SYGVQD (reference sequence). CDR3 length: 16 amino acids. V dropped 2 bases and J dropped 0 bases, with 11 bases sitting between them. The DNA for the CDR3 is TGCGCCAGCAGTGAGAGGCCGGGAAGCTCCTACAATGAGCAGTTCTTC. Protein product: CASSERPGSSYNEQFF.